This T cell receptor (beta chain) was recorded in a study of blood T cells in healthy people across ages. A second roughly 6 to 12 cycle PCR used barcoded and J-beta primers. TCRdb reprocessed the 5' RACE reads with MiXCR, giving one entry per CDR3 protein. The data hold 1,800,000 or so distinct CDR3 sequences, with around 42% observed a single time. Comments on this clonotype: A junction end diverges from the germline sequence, so it may reflect a read error.

The CDR3 totals 14 residues. The germline CDR1 and CDR2 sequences are SEHNR and FQNEAQ (reference sequence). V gene TRBV7-9 combines with J gene TRBJ2-7, with 7 bases aligning to TRBD1. The receptor was derived from a human donor in good health. Sequencing input: blood. CDR3 coding DNA: TGTGCCAGCACCCGACAGGGAAGCTCCTACAAGCAGTACTTC. Translating it yields CASTRQGSSYKQYF. Variable domain in full (rest from reference TRBV7-9 and TRBJ2-7): DTGVSQNPRHKITKRGQNVTFRCDPISEHNRLYWYRQTLGQGPEFLTYFQNEAQLEKSRLLSDRFSAERPKGSFSTLEIQRTEQGDSAMYLCASTRQGSSYKQYFGPGTRLTVT.